The 30 T cell receptor beta chains in this list originate from one sample, sequenced in a study of Graves' ophthalmopathy and Graves' hyperthyroidism. Scientists amplified the TCR beta CDR3 regions from RNA transcripts. RT-PCR was first run with HTBI primers, then multiplex PCR in a second round. Each CDR3 protein gets one entry after TCRdb re-called the multiplex PCR reads with MiXCR. The repertoire has 350,000 to 450,000 distinct CDR3 sequences, 20% to 25% of them found once; the top ten carry roughly 3%. The specimen sequenced was peripheral blood. The receptors shown here come from a woman aged 18 to 35 with stable Graves' hyperthyroidism.

The V gene is TRBV7-2, the J gene TRBJ2-7, with no clear D. Trimming pared 5 bases from V and 4 bases from J, leaving 12 bases between. CDR3 length: 13 residues. Germline values: CDR1 SGHTA, CDR2 FQGNSA. The CDR3 here is CASSPILRYEQYF. The CDR3 nucleotides are TGTGCCAGCAGCCCCATCCTCCGGTACGAGCAGTACTTC.

Ten or more counts support this clonotype. The CDR3, as DNA: TGTGCCAGCAGCCAAGATGTGGGGGTCCAAGAGACCCAGTACTTC. Protein: CASSQDVGVQETQYF. The V call is TRBV3-1, the J call TRBJ2-5, with D possibly called TRBD1 or TRBD2 (5 bases each). This CDR3 region has 15 residues. V was cut by 0 bases and J by 1 base, with 9 bases left in between. Germline V gene lookup returns CDR1 LGHDT and CDR2 YNNKEL (reference sequence).

This clonotype has at least ten counts. V usage is TRBV6-2 or TRBV6-3 and J usage is TRBJ2-5; tentative D call: TRBD1 (5 bases). V was trimmed by 2 bases and J by 3 bases, leaving 7 bases between them. Per germline, CDR1 MNHEY and CDR2 SVGEGT. The CDR3 covers 13 residues. This CDR3 is CASSYGREETQYF. In DNA, the CDR3 is TGTGCCAGCAGTTACGGCAGGGAAGAGACCCAGTACTTC.

This clonotype has a count of ten or more. The chain employs TRBV12-3 or TRBV12-4 and TRBJ2-7; D is possibly TRBD2 (6 bases). The CDR3 contains 12 residues. Trimming took off 4 bases at V and 5 bases at J, with 9 bases between the two ends. DNA for the CDR3: TGTGCCAGCAGTTGGAGGGTGGACGAGCAGTACTTC. Translation: CASSWRVDEQYF.

This clonotype was detected ten times or more. V is TRBV20-1 and J is TRBJ2-7; D possibly corresponds to TRBD2 (5 bases). In germline, CDR1 is DFQATT, CDR2 SNEGSKA (reference sequence). Trimming took off 3 bases at V and 4 bases at J, with 13 bases between the two ends. The CDR3 spans 13 residues. The CDR3, as DNA: TGCAGTGCTAGCCTAGCATTCGGGTACGAGCAGTACTTC. It encodes CSASLAFGYEQYF.

In its sample, this clonotype was seen many times. The rearrangement links TRBV6-1 to TRBJ2-5; possible D gene TRBD1, 8 bases. Germline-derived CDR1 and CDR2 are MNHNS and SASEGT. This CDR3 region has 16 residues. V lost 1 base, J lost 5 bases, and 17 bases lay in between. The CDR3 spells CASSEVPDRGGETQYF. The CDR3 DNA reads TGTGCCAGCAGTGAAGTGCCCGACAGGGGAGGGGAGACCCAGTACTTC.

J is TRBJ1-6 and V is TRBV28, with 7 bases aligning to TRBD1. Germline loops: CDR1 MDHEN, CDR2 SYDVKM. J was trimmed by 11 bases and V by 2 bases; bases with no gene match: 6. This CDR3 spans 14 amino acids. CDR3 DNA sequence: TGTGCCAGCAGTTTACGACAGGGTCGAGCACCCCTCCACTTT. Translated, it gives CASSLRQGRAPLHF. Full variable domain (missing parts from reference TRBV28 and TRBJ1-6): DVKVTQSSRYLVKRTGEKVFLECVQDMDHENMFWYRQDPGLGLRLIYFSYDVKMKEKGDIPEGYSVSREKKERFSLILESASTNQTSMYLCASSLRQGRAPLHFGNGTRLTVT.

This clonotype was seen many times. This chain connects TRBV5-5 to TRBJ1-5; D not resolved. The V end lost 0 bases, the J end lost 3 bases, and 10 bases lay between the germline ends. The germline V gene encodes CDR1 SGHKS and CDR2 YYEKEE (reference sequence). The CDR3 covers 15 residues. As DNA, the CDR3 is TGTGCCAGCAGCTTGGTCGCTCTTTTCAATCAGCCCCAGCATTTT. Its translation: CASSLVALFNQPQHF.

This clonotype was observed a few times. A read error is possible here, since a much larger clone lies one base away. The chain's CDR3 is CASSITGMNTEACF. The CDR3, as DNA: TGTGCCAGTAGTATTACAGGTATGAACACTGAAGCTTGCTTT. V and J are TRBV19 and TRBJ1-1; a weak D match, TRBD1 (5 bases). This CDR3 is built from 14 residues. CDR1 is LNHDA, CDR2 SQIVND, per germline (reference sequence).

This clonotype has ten or more counts. The rearrangement uses TRBV28 and TRBJ1-2; 9 bases line up with TRBD1. The CDR3 consists of 16 residues. The V gene's germline CDR1 is MDHEN and CDR2 SYDVKM. V gave up 6 bases and J gave up 10 bases; unmatched junction bases: 18. The CDR3 DNA reads as TGTGCCAGCAGCGATGGGCCGGGACAGGGTTATCGTGACTACACCTTC. Translation gives CASSDGPGQGYRDYTF.

Many counts were recorded for this clonotype. This rearrangement joins TRBV12-3 or TRBV12-4 to TRBJ2-5; D is uncertain. The CDR3 totals 11 residues. V was trimmed by 3 bases and J by 3 bases, leaving 2 bases between them. The CDR3 protein is CASSFEETQYF. CDR3 nucleotide sequence: TGTGCCAGCAGTTTCGAAGAGACCCAGTACTTC.

This clonotype was recorded only once. V and J are TRBV12-3 or TRBV12-4 and TRBJ2-5; 7 nucleotides align to TRBD1. CDR3 size: 13 residues. The V segment lost 1 base and the J segment 10 bases; nucleotides outside the gene matches: 6. CDR3 sequence: CASSLEGQQSQYF. DNA of the CDR3: TGTGCCAGCAGTTTAGAGGGACAGCAGAGCCAGTACTTC.

This sequence joins TRBV29-1 and TRBJ1-2; TRBD1 matches 10 bases. Germline-derived CDR1 and CDR2 are SQVTM and ANQGSEA. The CDR3 consists of 12 residues. The CDR3 DNA follows: TGCAGTGAGGGACAGGGGATTTATGGCTACACCTTC. Translating gives CSEGQGIYGYTF.

This clonotype appeared many times. The chain carries TRBV7-2 and TRBJ1-1, with D possibly being TRBD1 (6 bases). This CDR3 is built from 15 residues. The V end was cut by 0 bases, the J end by 1 base, with 9 bases between. Germline assignment: CDR1 SGHTA and CDR2 FQGNSA. The CDR3 bases are TGTGCCAGCAGCTTAGCGGGGGGCTGGAACACTGAAGCTTTCTTT. It yields the protein CASSLAGGWNTEAFF.

With regard to this clonotype: At one of its ends the junction is not consistent with the germline gene, which may arise from a read error. This chain uses TRBV6-4 with TRBJ2-5, with D unclear. Germline CDR1 reads MRHNA; CDR2 reads SNTAGT. The CDR3 contains 12 residues. The CDR3, as DNA: TGTGTCAGCAGTGAGTCCCCGGAGACCCAGTACTTC. Amino acid sequence: CVSSESPETQYF.

This clonotype was recorded at least ten times. The chain carries TRBV29-1 and TRBJ1-5; 7 bases line up with TRBD1. V shed 4 bases, J shed 2 bases, and the junction held 8 bases outside the gene matches. There are 15 residues in the CDR3. Germline loops: CDR1 SQVTM, CDR2 ANQGSEA. The CDR3 loop reads CSVVIPGGGNQPQHF. DNA of the CDR3: TGCAGCGTTGTTATCCCAGGGGGAGGCAATCAGCCCCAGCATTTT.

This clonotype was recorded at least ten times. The genes are TRBV24-1 and TRBJ1-5; TRBD1 is a possible D gene (5 bases). Germline V gives CDR1 KGHDR, CDR2 SFDVKD. The CDR3 is 15 residues long. V lost 5 bases and J lost 0, with 10 bases in between. The DNA for the CDR3 is TGTGCCACCAGTGGAGGGGCGTATAGCAATCAGCCCCAGCATTTT. As protein: CATSGGAYSNQPQHF.

This clonotype was counted only a few times. The chain uses TRBV6-2 or TRBV6-3 and TRBJ1-1; TRBD1 might be the D (6 bases). V was clipped by 0 bases and J by 5 bases, with 13 bases between them. This CDR3 region has 15 residues. In germline, CDR1 is MNHEY, CDR2 SVGEGT. CDR3 sequence (DNA): TGTGCCAGCAGTTACTCGTCCACCCAGGGGACTGAAGCTTTCTTT. Its translation: CASSYSSTQGTEAFF.

The sample holds a few counts of this clonotype. The V and J genes are TRBV15 and TRBJ1-1, with D possibly TRBD1 on 5 matching bases. V was clipped by 9 bases and J by 1 base, with 12 bases between them. The CDR3 has 13 amino acids. Germline CDR1 reads LNHNV; CDR2 reads YYDKDF (reference sequence). The CDR3 sequence is CATEGRGNTEAFF. The CDR3 region has the DNA TGTGCCACAGAAGGGAGGGGGAACACTGAAGCTTTCTTT.

Many counts were recorded for this clonotype. The CDR3 reads CASSDGTGVQETQYF. The CDR3 DNA sequence: TGCGCCAGCAGCGACGGGACGGGAGTCCAAGAGACCCAGTACTTC. The rearrangement links TRBV5-1 to TRBJ2-5, with D perhaps matching TRBD2 (6 bases). V lost 4 bases to trimming and J lost 1 base, with 14 bases between them. Germline CDR1 and CDR2: SGHRS and YFSETQ. CDR3 length: 15 residues.

This clonotype was picked up many times. The chain combines TRBV5-1 with TRBJ1-2, with a tentative D call TRBD1 (5 bases). Germline lookup yields CDR1 SGHRS and CDR2 YFSETQ. The CDR3 extends over 14 amino acids. Between the trimmed V and J ends, which lost 4 bases and 8 bases, there was a span of 18 bases. CDR3 amino acids: CASSLGTAMGGYTF. The CDR3 DNA follows: TGCGCCAGCAGCCTTGGGACGGCGATGGGGGGCTACACCTTC.

This clonotype showed up many times. V usage is TRBV6-1 and J usage is TRBJ2-7; 10 bases are shared with TRBD1. Per the germline V gene, CDR1 is MNHNS and CDR2 is SASEGT. CDR3 length: 17 amino acids. V was clipped by 2 bases and J by 3 bases; unmatched bases: 10. The CDR3 DNA reads as TGTGCCAGCAGTGAAAGTAGAGGGACAGGGGCCCTCTACGAGCAGTACTTC. This encodes CASSESRGTGALYEQYF.

As to this clonotype: At one boundary the junction diverges from the germline segment, which might be a read error. The chain links TRBV12-3 or TRBV12-4 to TRBJ2-4; possible D gene TRBD1, 6 bases. This CDR3 contains 16 residues. The CDR3 nucleotides read TGTGCCAGCAGTCTAGCCGTGGGGGCAACTGGGAACATTCAGTACTTC. Translation gives CASSLAVGATGNIQYF.

This clonotype has just a few counts. The rearrangement uses TRBV5-1 and TRBJ1-6; D is ambiguous. The CDR3 loop spans 14 amino acids. Germline values: CDR1 SGHRS, CDR2 YFSETQ. The V end lost 1 base, the J end lost 4 bases, and 6 bases lay between the germline ends. For the CDR3, the DNA is TGCGCCAGCAGCTTGCAGGTTTATAATTCACCCCTCCACTTT. It yields the protein CASSLQVYNSPLHF.

The table lists this clonotype with a few counts. This sequence joins TRBV4-3 and TRBJ1-1; D not certain. Trimming removed 3 bases at V and 4 bases at J, with 9 bases between. From germline, CDR1 is LGHNA and CDR2 YSLEER. The CDR3 spans 13 residues. CDR3 nucleotides: TGCGCCAGCAGCCAGGCTTTGGGCACTGAAGCTTTCTTT. Translation: CASSQALGTEAFF.

This clonotype was picked up many times. The chain couples TRBV12-3 or TRBV12-4 to TRBJ2-5, with a weak D call TRBD2 (5 bases). The V end was cut by 3 bases, the J end by 1 base, with 12 bases between. The CDR3 is 15 amino acids. The CDR3 is CASSLGLAFQETQYF. The CDR3 DNA reads as TGTGCCAGCAGTTTGGGCCTAGCCTTCCAAGAGACCCAGTACTTC.

At least ten counts were recorded for this clonotype. This chain connects TRBV25-1 to TRBJ1-3; TRBD1 matches 12 bases. With V trimmed by 7 bases and J by 8 bases, 3 bases remained unmatched. The germline gives CDR1 MGHDK, CDR2 SYGVNS. The CDR3 runs 13 residues. CDR3 in amino acids: CASMGQGADTIYF. In nucleotides, the CDR3 is TGTGCCAGCATGGGACAGGGGGCGGACACCATATATTTT.

This clonotype was detected ten times or more. The CDR3 DNA reads as TGTGCCAGCAGATACGTCGCAGGGGACATCAGAAACGGCTACACCTTC. This gives the protein CASRYVAGDIRNGYTF. The chain joins TRBV12-3 or TRBV12-4 to TRBJ1-2; D may be TRBD1 (6 bases). CDR3 length: 16 amino acids. V was trimmed by 6 bases and J by 8 bases, leaving 25 bases between them.

In its sample, this clonotype was seen many times. The chain joins TRBV2 to TRBJ1-1; no firm D call. The CDR3 spans 13 residues. Per the germline V gene, CDR1 is SNHLY and CDR2 is FYNNEI. With 10 bases removed from V and 1 base from J, the gap between germline ends came to 13 bases. The CDR3 loop is CATARAENTEAFF. The CDR3 DNA follows: TGTGCCACAGCTCGGGCGGAGAACACTGAAGCTTTCTTT. The full variable domain, rest sourced from reference TRBV2 and TRBJ1-1, is EPEVTQTPSHQVTQMGQEVILRCVPISNHLYFYWYRQILGQKVEFLVSFYNNEISEKSEIFDDQFSVERPDGSNFTLKIRSTKLEDSAMYFCATARAENTEAFFGQGTRLTVV.

This clonotype was observed a few times. The rearrangement joins TRBV7-2 to TRBJ2-2; unclear D gene. From germline, CDR1 is SGHTA and CDR2 FQGNSA. V lost 5 bases, J lost 6 bases, and 16 bases lay in between. This CDR3 is built from 15 residues. Here the CDR3 DNA reads TGTGCCAGCAGCCCCCAAGTCTTGGGATCCGGGGAGCTGTTTTTT. It is translated as CASSPQVLGSGELFF.